One T cell receptor beta chain is described in this entry. Antigen unknown. These data come from a study of T cells in narcolepsy. Looking at the study overall: Enrolled donors included narcolepsy type 1 or type 2 patients and healthy controls. Notes on the study in general: In some patient and control memory CD4+ samples, autoreactive clones were absent. Autoreactive clonotypes reportedly recurred in blood of same and different patients, not controls. HCRT-specific and TRIB2-specific autoreactive clonotypes appeared among same-patient CSF and blood CD4+ clonotypes.

Germline values: CDR1 MNHNS, CDR2 SASEGT. The V end was cut by 5 bases, the J end by 7 bases, with 11 bases between. The CDR3 is 13 amino acids. Produced via immunoSEQ multiplex PCR; TCRdb's table is partial and in-frame only. The table includes approximately 28,000 clones, 75% to 80% detected once. This sequence was found in a human donor with narcolepsy. The chain is built from TRBV6-1 and TRBJ2-2, with D tentatively TRBD1 or TRBD2 (6 bases each). The sequencing sample was made of CD45RA- memory CD4+ T cells from PBMCs. The CDR3 is CASSRGRDGELFF. DNA of the CDR3: TGTGCCAGCAGTCGGGGGCGGGACGGGGAGCTGTTTTTT.